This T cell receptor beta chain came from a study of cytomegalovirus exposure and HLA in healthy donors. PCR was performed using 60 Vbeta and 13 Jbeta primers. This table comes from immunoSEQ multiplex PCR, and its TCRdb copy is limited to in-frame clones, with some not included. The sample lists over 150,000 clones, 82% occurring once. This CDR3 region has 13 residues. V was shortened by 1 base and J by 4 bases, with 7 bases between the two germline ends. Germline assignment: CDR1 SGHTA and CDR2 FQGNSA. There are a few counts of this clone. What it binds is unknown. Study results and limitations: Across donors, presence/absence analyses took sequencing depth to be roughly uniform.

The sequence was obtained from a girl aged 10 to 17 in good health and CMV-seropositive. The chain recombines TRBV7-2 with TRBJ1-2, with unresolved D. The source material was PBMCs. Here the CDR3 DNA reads TGTGCCAGCAGCTTAGGCGTCACCTATGGCTACACCTTC. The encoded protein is CASSLGVTYGYTF.